The source of this TCR beta chain is a study of shared clonotypes between healthy human individuals. As for this clone: The antigen remains undetermined.

This CDR3 has 14 amino acids. Naive CD8 cells, CD45RO-negative and positively selected for CCR7, excluded terminally differentiated effector memory CD45RA+ cells. Only in-frame clones appear in the TCRdb table, and some are missing; sequencing was by immunoSEQ multiplex PCR. Among a few million clones listed, 80% to 95% were seen once. Study results and caveats: Sequencing depth was a factor that was expected to affect clonotype sharing among donors.

The sample taken for sequencing was naive CD8+ T cells from PBMCs. V gene TRBV21-1 combines with J gene TRBJ2-4. TRBV21-1 is assigned pseudogene status. This clonotype was sampled from a man between 18 and 35 years old in good health. Some clones in this sample may be carry-over from other donors' samples. This chain's CDR3 is CAGKGEAAKNIQYF. The CDR3 region has the DNA TGTGCCGGAAAGGGGGAGGCGGCCAAAAACATTCAGTACTTC.